These 30 T cell receptor beta chains came from one sample sequenced in a study of T cell repertoires in cytomegalovirus infection. The antigens for these receptors are not known. TCRdb ran MiXCR on the reads and lists one entry per CDR3 protein. Here the sample spans some 920,000 distinct CDR3 sequences, roughly 30% being singletons. Sequenced material: cultured CD8+ T cells from PBMCs, taken from culture after CMV antigen stimulation. The receptors derive from a human donor in good health (CMV status not recorded). Some clones in this sample may be carry-over from other donors' samples.

This clonotype was counted only a few times. V and J are TRBV12-3 or TRBV12-4 and TRBJ2-3; D might be TRBD1 (5 bases). The CDR3 is 15 amino acids. V was trimmed by 3 bases and J by 4 bases, leaving 14 bases between them. The CDR3 bases are TGTGCCAGCAGTTTCCAGGGTTGGGAACCAGATACGCAGTATTTT. Translated: CASSFQGWEPDTQYF.

The V call is TRBV24-1, the J call TRBJ2-1; 7 bases agree with TRBD1. V dropped 9 bases and J dropped 8; count of bases not matched to a gene: 6. This CDR3 is 12 amino acids long. Germline V CDR1 and CDR2: KGHDR, SFDVKD. DNA of the CDR3: TGTGCCACCGAGGACAGGTTCTATGAGCAGTTCTTC. Its protein is CATEDRFYEQFF.

The gene calls are TRBV28 and TRBJ2-7, with D possibly TRBD1 on 6 matching bases. This CDR3 comprises 16 residues. Germline loops: CDR1 MDHEN, CDR2 SYDVKM. Trimming removed 5 bases from V and 3 bases from J, with 20 bases in between. The CDR3 region has the DNA TGTGCCAGCAGTCACTCGCTCCGGGACAACAACTACGAGCAGTACGTC. Its translation: CASSHSLRDNNYEQYV.

This clonotype was seen a handful of times. The chain employs TRBV19 and TRBJ2-7; D is perhaps TRBD1 (5 bases). Germline-derived CDR1 and CDR2 are LNHDA and SQIVND (reference sequence). Trimming took off 4 bases at V and 1 base at J, with 8 bases between the two ends. The CDR3 is 13 residues long. CDR3 bases: TGTGCCAGTAGTAAGGACATATCCTACGAGCAGTACTTC. Its translation: CASSKDISYEQYF.

As regards this clonotype: Just one base apart from a much larger clone, this may be a read error. The chain couples TRBV11-2 to TRBJ2-2, with D tentatively TRBD1 (6 bases). Trimming pared 5 bases from V and 4 bases from J, leaving 14 bases between. The CDR3 spans 15 residues. CDR1 and CDR2 from the germline V gene are SGHAT and FQNNGV. As DNA, the CDR3 is TGTGCCAGCAGCCCCCGACAGGAGGTCACCGGGGAGCTGTTTTTT. This codes for CASSPRQEVTGELFF. Full variable domain (missing parts from reference TRBV11-2 and TRBJ2-2): EAGVAQSPRYKIIEKRQSVAFWCNPISGHATLYWYQQILGQGPKLLIQFQNNGVVDDSQLPKDRFSAERLKGVDSTLKIQPAKLEDSAVYLCASSPRQEVTGELFFGEGSRLTVL.

This clonotype has ten or more counts. The chain's CDR3 is CASSPVRNQPQHF. The CDR3 DNA follows: TGTGCCAGCAGTCCAGTCCGCAATCAGCCCCAGCATTTT. The rearrangement joins TRBV28 to TRBJ1-5, with unresolved D. Trimming left V 5 bases short and J 2 bases short, with 7 bases between. Germline assignment: CDR1 MDHEN and CDR2 SYDVKM. The CDR3 length is 13 residues.

This chain links TRBV6-1 with TRBJ1-2; the D is unclear. V shed 2 bases and J shed 0 bases, with 10 bases lying between them. Germline loops: CDR1 MNHNS, CDR2 SASEGT. The CDR3 contains 15 residues. The CDR3 spells CASSEWKVPNYGYTF. The CDR3 DNA reads as TGTGCCAGCAGTGAATGGAAAGTTCCTAACTATGGCTACACCTTC.

In its sample, this clonotype was seen once. This rearrangement joins TRBV7-6 to TRBJ1-5; 8 bases match TRBD1. Trimming at V came to 4 bases and at J to 5 bases, leaving 13 bases not matched to a gene. The CDR3 is made up of 17 amino acids. Germline CDR1 is SGHVS and CDR2 is FNYEAQ. CDR3 protein: CASSSHGGTGFDQPQHF. CDR3 bases: TGTGCCAGCAGCTCGCACGGGGGGACAGGATTCGATCAGCCCCAGCATTTT.

The chain combines TRBV28 with TRBJ2-7, with 9 bases fitting TRBD1. This CDR3 spans 15 amino acids. CDR1 is MDHEN and CDR2 is SYDVKM in the germline V gene. The CDR3 is CASSLYPRGTGIGDV. CDR3 coding DNA: TGTGCCAGCTCTCTTTACCCGAGAGGGACAGGGATTGGGGACGTC.

The chain recombines TRBV15 with TRBJ1-4; D perhaps matches TRBD1 (5 bases). The germline CDR1 and CDR2 sequences are LNHNV and YYDKDF (reference sequence). V dropped 3 bases and J dropped 4 bases, with 15 bases sitting between them. The CDR3 has 16 residues. The CDR3 here is CATSSAPGTFNEKLFF. DNA for the CDR3: TGTGCCACCAGCAGTGCTCCCGGGACGTTTAATGAAAAACTGTTTTTT.

This clonotype was counted at least ten times. The chain recombines TRBV28 with TRBJ1-5; D perhaps matches TRBD1 (6 bases). This CDR3 region has 15 residues. The germline V gene has CDR1 MDHEN and CDR2 SYDVKM. Trimming shortened V by 0 bases and J by 1 base, and 7 bases separated the two germline ends. CDR3 DNA sequence: TGTGCCAGCAGTTTATGGGGGGCGAGCAATCAGCCCCAGCATTTT. It translates to CASSLWGASNQPQHF.

This chain links TRBV5-6 with TRBJ2-1, with a tentative D call TRBD2 (6 bases). Germline values: CDR1 SGHDT, CDR2 YYEEEE. The V end lost 3 bases, the J end lost 9 bases, and 16 bases lay between the germline ends. The CDR3 consists of 14 residues. The CDR3 region is CASSSRDSSGEQFF. The CDR3 DNA reads TGTGCCAGCAGCTCAAGGGACTCGTCGGGTGAGCAGTTCTTC.

The chain has TRBV6-5 and TRBJ1-1; weak D call: TRBD1 (5 bases). V lost 2 bases and J 6 bases, leaving 7 bases between the germline ends. CDR3 length: 12 amino acids. Germline loops: CDR1 MNHEY, CDR2 SVGAGI. The CDR3 region has the DNA TGTGCCAGCAGTTACCAGGGCTCTGAAGCTTTCTTT. Protein product: CASSYQGSEAFF.

At least ten counts were recorded for this clonotype. The chain carries TRBV27 and TRBJ1-1; maybe TRBD1 (6 bases). The V gene lost 6 bases and the J gene lost 1 base, with 12 bases spanning the gap. The CDR3 covers 14 residues. Germline-derived CDR1 and CDR2 are MNHEY and SMNVEV (reference sequence). CDR3 bases: TGTGCCAGCAGCCTGTTGGGACAGAACACTGAAGCTTTCTTT. Translating it yields CASSLLGQNTEAFF.

This clonotype was seen many times. The V and J genes are TRBV7-6 and TRBJ2-1, with 9 bases that match TRBD2. V was clipped by 6 bases and J by 3 bases; unmatched bases: 6. CDR3 size: 15 residues. CDR1 is SGHVS, CDR2 FNYEAQ, per germline. The DNA of the CDR3 is TGTGCCAGCAGGATTGGGACTAGCCTCTACAATGAGCAGTTCTTC. It translates to CASRIGTSLYNEQFF.

The chain uses TRBV6-6 and TRBJ1-2, with 8 bases identical to TRBD1. The CDR3 sequence is 12 residues long. The germline V gene encodes CDR1 MNHNY and CDR2 SVGAGI (reference sequence). Losses at the gene ends were 5 bases for V and 6 bases for J; bases not matched to a gene: 2. CDR3 sequence: CASSTGGNGYTF. The CDR3 DNA is TGTGCCAGCAGTACAGGGGGAAATGGCTACACCTTC.

The chain is built from TRBV24-1 and TRBJ2-2, with D hard to call. The CDR3 is 15 amino acids. CDR1 and CDR2 from the germline V gene are KGHDR and SFDVKD. Trimming removed 6 bases at V and 2 bases at J, with 12 bases between. The DNA for the CDR3 is TGTGCCACCAGTCAATCGGCAGTAAACACCGGGGAGCTGTTTTTT. This codes for CATSQSAVNTGELFF.

This chain connects TRBV12-3 or TRBV12-4 to TRBJ1-2; TRBD1 is a possible D gene (6 bases). The length of the CDR3 is 12 residues. V was shortened by 5 bases and J by 10 bases, with 14 bases between the two germline ends. Here the CDR3 reads CASSLDSGAYTF. The CDR3, as DNA: TGTGCCAGCAGTCTGGACAGCGGCGCCTACACCTTC.

The sample holds many counts of this clonotype. The J gene is TRBJ1-1, the V gene TRBV12-3 or TRBV12-4; the match to TRBD1 covers 7 bases. The length of the CDR3 is 14 residues. Trimming at V came to 5 bases and at J to 4 bases, leaving 7 bases not matched to a gene. The CDR3 reads CASSLPRGGTEAFF. Here the CDR3 DNA reads TGTGCCAGCAGTCTCCCCAGGGGGGGCACTGAAGCTTTCTTT.

The rearrangement uses TRBV5-1 and TRBJ1-1; D gene uncertain. V lost 0 bases to trimming and J lost 0 bases, with 9 bases between them. The CDR3 covers 15 residues. Germline CDR1 reads SGHRS; CDR2 reads YFSETQ. The CDR3 DNA follows: TGCGCCAGCAGCTTGGTGCGGCGGCTGAACACTGAAGCTTTCTTT. Its protein product is CASSLVRRLNTEAFF.

This clonotype was seen ten or more times. This chain connects TRBV12-3 or TRBV12-4 to TRBJ1-5; D uncertain. Trimming shortened V by 6 bases and J by 0 bases, and 9 bases separated the two germline ends. The CDR3 is made up of 14 amino acids. CDR3 sequence (DNA): TGTGCCAGCAGCGTACAGCATAGCAATCAGCCCCAGCATTTT. It codes for CASSVQHSNQPQHF.

The chain is built from TRBV19 and TRBJ2-1; D not certain. V was trimmed by 5 bases and J by 10 bases, leaving 15 bases between them. There are 13 residues in the CDR3. Per the germline V gene, CDR1 is LNHDA and CDR2 is SQIVND (reference sequence). CDR3 DNA sequence: TGTGCCAGTAGTTCAATAGAGACAACGGAGCAGTTCTTC. Translation: CASSSIETTEQFF.

This clonotype appeared once. J is TRBJ2-5 and V is TRBV6-2 or TRBV6-3; 10 nucleotides match TRBD1. Germline loops: CDR1 MNHEY, CDR2 SVGEGT. V trimming: 5 bases; J trimming: 3 bases; junction bases outside the gene matches: 9. The CDR3 contains 16 residues. As DNA, the CDR3 is TGTGCCAGCAGTATAACCGGGACAGGGGTAGAAGAGACCCAGTACTTC. Translating gives CASSITGTGVEETQYF.

The chain joins TRBV6-2 or TRBV6-3 to TRBJ2-7, with D maybe TRBD2 (5 bases). The ends were cut back, 5 bases at V and 4 bases at J, with 15 bases in the middle. The germline gives CDR1 MNHEY, CDR2 SVGEGT. The CDR3 has 14 amino acids. CDR3 DNA: TGTGCCAGCAGTGCTCGCCGAGGCGGGTACGAGCAGTACGTC. Translation gives CASSARRGGYEQYV.

Note on this clonotype: A much larger clone is a single base away; this may be a read error. The V call is TRBV6-6, the J call TRBJ1-4, with unresolved D. The length of the CDR3 is 15 residues. CDR1 is MNHNY and CDR2 is SVGAGI in the germline V gene (reference sequence). Trimming cost V 4 bases and J 1 base, with 10 bases left between them. CDR3 nucleotides: TGTGCCAGCAGTTGGTCCTGGGAAACTAATGAAAAACTGTTTTTT. This gives the protein CASSWSWETNEKLFF.

This clonotype has just a few counts. The V call is TRBV7-9, the J call TRBJ2-5; D is perhaps TRBD1 (6 bases). Trimming removed 5 bases at V and 4 bases at J, with 8 bases between. CDR1 is SEHNR, CDR2 FQNEAQ, per germline (reference sequence). This CDR3 spans 12 amino acids. The DNA of the CDR3 is TGTGCCAGCAGCGGGGGCGCAGAGACCCAGTACTTC. Protein sequence: CASSGGAETQYF.

This clonotype occurred a few times. This chain uses TRBV10-3 with TRBJ1-1; no clear D. The CDR3 has 14 residues. V dropped 3 bases and J dropped 1 base, with 9 bases sitting between them. Germline V gene sequence: CDR1 ENHRY, CDR2 SYGVKD. The CDR3 nucleotides are TGTGCCATCAGTGATCGTGGCAGGAACACTGAAGCTTTCTTT. It codes for CAISDRGRNTEAFF.

This clonotype has a single count. This chain joins TRBV5-6 and TRBJ2-3; maybe TRBD1 (5 bases). V dropped 5 bases and J dropped 4 bases, with 11 bases sitting between them. Germline-derived CDR1 and CDR2 are SGHDT and YYEEEE. The CDR3 sequence is 13 residues long. The CDR3 DNA sequence: TGTGCCAGCAGTTCATCAGGGCCAGATACGCAGTATTTT. It encodes CASSSSGPDTQYF.

The chain joins TRBV7-9 to TRBJ2-5, with D unresolved. V lost 5 bases and J 4 bases, leaving 14 bases between the germline ends. The germline V gene encodes CDR1 SEHNR and CDR2 FQNEAQ (reference sequence). This CDR3 is built from 14 residues. CDR3 residues: CASSNTQVGETQYF. CDR3 DNA sequence: TGTGCCAGCAGCAATACTCAGGTGGGAGAGACCCAGTACTTC.

The genes are TRBV4-1 and TRBJ1-5, with D possibly being TRBD1 (6 bases). The CDR3 runs to 20 residues. The V gene lost 1 base and the J gene lost 0 bases, with 22 bases spanning the gap. The germline V gene has CDR1 MGHRA and CDR2 YSYEKL. The CDR3: CASSQGGSWQGHYSNQPQHF. Here the CDR3 DNA reads TGCGCCAGCAGCCAAGGGGGATCTTGGCAGGGACATTATAGCAATCAGCCCCAGCATTTT.